Each of the 21 T cell receptor beta chains below was sequenced from the same sample in a study of OX40 agonist ivuxolimab in advanced cancers. Assay: immunoSEQ multiplex PCR; the TCRdb copy retains only in-frame clones and omits some. The sample yields about 33,000 clones, around 80% seen once. Sequences were derived from CD4+ or CD8+ T cells sorted from blood, sampled in a trial of the OX40 agonist ivuxolimab. The origin of the receptors is an adult with an advanced solid tumor such as melanoma, head and neck, liver or kidney cancer.

The rearrangement uses TRBV18 and TRBJ2-3, with 10 bases lining up with TRBD1. The trim removed 1 base at V and 1 base at J, leaving 5 bases unmatched. In germline, CDR1 is KGHSH, CDR2 LQKENI. The CDR3 length is 17 residues. CDR3 region: CASSPRLTGGGTDTQYF. Written as DNA, the CDR3 is TGTGCCAGCTCACCACGCCTGACAGGGGGCGGCACAGATACGCAGTATTTT.

The chain links TRBV2 to TRBJ1-1, with TRBD1 as a possible D gene (6 bases). CDR3 length equals 14 residues. The V and J ends lost 6 bases and 0 bases respectively, with 11 bases between them. CDR1 is SNHLY, CDR2 FYNNEI, per germline. The CDR3 DNA sequence: TGTGCCAGCAGGCCCAGGGGTATGAACACTGAAGCTTTCTTT. Protein sequence: CASRPRGMNTEAFF. The full variable domain, rest sourced from reference TRBV2 and TRBJ1-1, is EPEVTQTPSHQVTQMGQEVILRCVPISNHLYFYWYRQILGQKVEFLVSFYNNEISEKSEIFDDQFSVERPDGSNFTLKIRSTKLEDSAMYFCASRPRGMNTEAFFGQGTRLTVV.

This sequence joins TRBV11-2 and TRBJ2-5, with D perhaps TRBD2 (6 bases). The J call may be faulty, since TRBJ2-7 better matches the DNA end. Germline V gene sequence: CDR1 SGHAT, CDR2 FQNNGV. The CDR3 contains 15 residues. DNA of the CDR3: TGTGCCAGCAGCTTAGATCCCACGGGAGTCTACGAGCAGTACTTC. Protein: CASSLDPTGVYEQYF.

This clone was seen a single time. CDR3 residues: CASSAGTFNEQFF. The CDR3 DNA reads as TGTGCCAGCAGTGCTGGGACTTTCAATGAGCAGTTCTTC. The chain combines TRBV27 with TRBJ2-1; D might be TRBD2 (6 bases). The CDR3 is 13 residues long. V gave up 5 bases and J gave up 6 bases, with 11 bases separating them. Germline-derived CDR1 and CDR2 are MNHEY and SMNVEV (reference sequence).

The chain combines TRBV7-9 with TRBJ2-1, with D tentatively TRBD2 (5 bases). Germline CDR1 is SEHNR and CDR2 is FQNEAQ (reference sequence). The CDR3 contains 14 residues. Between the trimmed V and J ends, which lost 1 base and 9 bases, there was a span of 13 bases. CDR3 sequence: CASSLELVTAEQFF. In DNA form, the CDR3 reads TGTGCCAGCAGCTTAGAACTAGTGACGGCTGAGCAGTTCTTC.

The chain uses TRBV30 and TRBJ2-7; 7 nucleotides agree with TRBD1. The CDR3 covers 13 residues. V trimming: 6 bases; J trimming: 3 bases; junction bases outside the gene matches: 8. Looked up from germline, CDR1 is GTSNPN and CDR2 is SVGIG (reference sequence). CDR3 region: CACRDSPLYEQYF. The CDR3 DNA sequence: TGTGCCTGCCGGGACAGTCCCCTCTACGAGCAGTACTTC.

This clone was recorded a few times. This chain connects TRBV11-2 to TRBJ2-7; D perhaps matches TRBD2 (5 bases). V lost 0 bases and J 3 bases, leaving 9 bases between the germline ends. Germline CDR1 reads SGHAT; CDR2 reads FQNNGV. This CDR3 region has 14 residues. The CDR3 is CASSLEVGSYEQYF. CDR3 sequence (DNA): TGTGCCAGCAGCTTAGAGGTTGGGAGCTACGAGCAGTACTTC. Using reference TRBV11-2 and TRBJ2-7 for the parts outside the CDR3, the full variable domain is EAGVAQSPRYKIIEKRQSVAFWCNPISGHATLYWYQQILGQGPKLLIQFQNNGVVDDSQLPKDRFSAERLKGVDSTLKIQPAKLEDSAVYLCASSLEVGSYEQYFGPGTRLTVT.

The CDR3 protein is CASSLVQGSGNTIYF. The CDR3 DNA sequence: TGTGCCAGCAGCCTGGTACAGGGCTCTGGAAACACCATATATTTT. J is TRBJ1-3 and V is TRBV11-2, with D perhaps matching TRBD1 (6 bases). This CDR3 spans 15 amino acids. From germline, CDR1 is SGHAT and CDR2 FQNNGV. V dropped 5 bases and J dropped 0 bases, with 11 bases sitting between them.

The chain carries TRBV20-1 and TRBJ1-2; D remains unclear. V shed 6 bases and J shed 7 bases, with 12 bases lying between them. CDR1 is DFQATT and CDR2 is SNEGSKA in the germline V gene (reference sequence). This CDR3 is 11 amino acids long. The CDR3 nucleotides are TGCAGTGCCGGCCTTTCGGGTGGCTACACCTTC. It encodes CSAGLSGGYTF.

The chain's CDR3 is CAWSVKGTTDTQYF. The CDR3 nucleotides are TGTGCCTGGAGTGTAAAGGGGACTACAGATACGCAGTATTTT. The rearrangement joins TRBV30 to TRBJ2-3, with D perhaps matching TRBD2 (6 bases). Germline CDR1 reads GTSNPN; CDR2 reads SVGIG (reference sequence). This CDR3 comprises 14 residues. The V and J ends lost 0 bases and 3 bases respectively, with 10 bases between them.

V and J are TRBV6-6 and TRBJ1-2; D not certain. Per the germline V gene, CDR1 is MNHNY and CDR2 is SVGAGI (reference sequence). V gave up 0 bases and J gave up 8 bases, with 7 bases separating them. This CDR3 region has 12 residues. CDR3 sequence reads: CASSYSLRGYTF. Here the CDR3 DNA reads TGTGCCAGCAGTTACTCGCTGCGAGGCTACACCTTC.

The rearrangement joins TRBV6-5 to TRBJ2-7; 12 positions agree with TRBD2. Germline V gene lookup returns CDR1 MNHEY and CDR2 SVGAGI. The V segment lost 5 bases and the J segment 2 bases; nucleotides outside the gene matches: 4. The CDR3 runs 15 residues. CDR3 sequence: CASSKLAGGTYEQYF. Written as DNA, the CDR3 is TGTGCCAGCAGTAAACTAGCGGGGGGAACCTACGAGCAGTACTTC.

This clone has just a few counts. The chain is built from TRBV29-1 and TRBJ2-5; 8 nucleotides align to TRBD2. Germline loops: CDR1 SQVTM, CDR2 ANQGSEA. The CDR3 runs to 14 residues. V lost 4 bases and J lost 1; bases outside the gene matches: 5. For the CDR3, the DNA is TGCAGCGTTGCCACTAGCGGCAGCCAAGAGACCCAGTACTTC. This encodes CSVATSGSQETQYF.

V usage is TRBV19 and J usage is TRBJ2-5; D is uncertain. The CDR3 contains 13 residues. Trimming removed 3 bases from V and 2 bases from J, with 7 bases in between. Per the germline V gene, CDR1 is LNHDA and CDR2 is SQIVND (reference sequence). The CDR3 bases are TGTGCCAGTAGTATCATGCCTCAAGAGACCCAGTACTTC. Translation gives CASSIMPQETQYF.

J is TRBJ2-1 and V is TRBV5-1, with D perhaps given as TRBD1 or TRBD2 (6 bases each). Germline V gene data show CDR1 as SGHRS and CDR2 as YFSETQ. This CDR3 is 16 amino acids long. V was clipped by 2 bases and J by 7 bases, with 19 bases between them. The CDR3 protein is CASSLTFLGGRNEQFF. Written as DNA, the CDR3 is TGCGCCAGCAGCTTAACGTTTCTAGGGGGGAGGAATGAGCAGTTCTTC.

The rearrangement links TRBV5-1 to TRBJ2-3; D remains unclear. V shed 0 bases and J shed 0 bases, with 8 bases lying between them. The CDR3 sequence is 15 residues long. Germline V gives CDR1 SGHRS, CDR2 YFSETQ. This CDR3 reads CASSLDRTSTDTQYF. In nucleotides, the CDR3 is TGCGCCAGCAGCTTGGACAGAACTAGCACAGATACGCAGTATTTT. The full variable domain, its missing parts supplied by reference TRBV5-1 and TRBJ2-3, is KAGVTQTPRYLIKTRGQQVTLSCSPISGHRSVSWYQQTPGQGLQFLFEYFSETQRNKGNFPGRFSGRQFSNSRSEMNVSTLELGDSALYLCASSLDRTSTDTQYFGPGTRLTVL.

Note on this clone: Other DNA sequences in the sample encode the same CDR3. The J gene is TRBJ1-2, the V gene TRBV28; D gene uncertain. V was pared by 7 bases and J by 3 bases, with 12 bases between. This CDR3 comprises 13 residues. Germline CDR1 MDHEN, CDR2 SYDVKM. This CDR3 is CASTSPGYYGYTF. CDR3 DNA: TGTGCCAGCACCTCCCCGGGTTACTATGGCTACACCTTC.

The chain couples TRBV2 to TRBJ2-3; TRBD2 agrees at 7 bases. The CDR3 length is 15 residues. Germline CDR1 is SNHLY and CDR2 is FYNNEI. The trim removed 5 bases at V and 0 bases at J, leaving 5 bases unmatched. DNA of the CDR3: TGTGCCAGCAGTCACCGACTAGCTAGCACAGATACGCAGTATTTT. As protein: CASSHRLASTDTQYF.

Only a few counts were recorded for this clone. The rearrangement links TRBV28 to TRBJ2-7, with a weak D call TRBD1 (6 bases). V shed 4 bases and J shed 4 bases, with 20 bases lying between them. The V gene's germline CDR1 is MDHEN and CDR2 SYDVKM. CDR3 length: 16 amino acids. CDR3 residues: CASSSTGTLYLYEQYF. CDR3 in DNA: TGTGCCAGCAGTTCCACAGGGACCCTTTATTTATACGAGCAGTACTTC.

The chain carries TRBV11-2 and TRBJ2-7, with TRBD2 identical over 13 bases. Looked up from germline, CDR1 is SGHAT and CDR2 is FQNNGV. After removal of 3 bases from V and 3 bases from J, the junction contained 2 bases not matched to a gene. The CDR3 extends over 15 amino acids. Here the CDR3 DNA reads TGTGCCAGCAGCTTCCGACTAGCGGGGGGCTACGAGCAGTACTTC. As protein: CASSFRLAGGYEQYF.

The V and J genes are TRBV9 and TRBJ1-6; 11 bases line up with TRBD1. CDR1 is SGDLS and CDR2 is YYNGEE in the germline V gene. The V gene end was trimmed by 3 bases and the J gene end by 3 bases; junction bases not matched to a gene: 2. The CDR3 runs 16 residues. The CDR3 reads CASSAGQGGYNSPLHF. The CDR3 nucleotides are TGTGCCAGCAGCGCGGGACAGGGGGGCTATAATTCACCCCTCCACTTT.